This T cell receptor (beta chain) is drawn from a study of radiotherapy plus CTLA-4 blockade in lung cancer (dated by TCRdb to between 2017 and 2018). Background for the entire study: Objective responses occurred in 18% of enrolled patients, and 25% to 40% achieved disease control. Study-level results and caveats: The strongest predictors of response were reported to be early dynamic shifts in blood T cell clones along with a rise in serum interferon-beta following radiation. TCR clones derived from tumors expanded in peripheral blood after treatment with radiotherapy and ipilimumab.

The germline V gene specifies LGHNA as CDR1 and YNFKEQ as CDR2. The CDR3 covers 16 residues, taking in both the cysteine and the phenylalanine. Only the CDR3 DNA is retained, 48 bases long and in frame from the first base. After removal of 0 bases from V and 7 bases from J, the junction retains 4 bases not matched to a gene. On this clone itself: This clone's antigen is unknown. No much larger clone is present one base from it, and per-base qualities are unavailable.

Library preparation employed the immunoSEQ multiplex PCR assay. What TCRdb holds here is the immuneACCESS table cut down to in-frame rearrangements. Part of the clones is not present; checked against another copy, under half of the missing clones reflect an unresolved V gene, and the others are unexplained. Counted in this sample were tens of thousands of clones; about 84% of them appeared once. The ten largest make up about 0.79% of the sample. In this study, focal radiation therapy paired with CTLA-4 blockade (ipilimumab) was tested in patients who had chemo-refractory metastatic non-small-cell lung cancer.

The sequencing used peripheral blood, collected from a patient treated with radiotherapy plus ipilimumab. The chain employs TRBV4-2 and TRBJ1-6, with TRBD1 matching 9 junction bases. The receptor was isolated from a human donor with non-small cell lung cancer who had stable disease on radiotherapy plus ipilimumab. Here the CDR3 is given as CASSQEEGTGNSPLHF. The sequenced DNA is TGTGCCAGCAGCCAAGAGGAAGGGACAGGGAATTCACCCCTCCACTTT.